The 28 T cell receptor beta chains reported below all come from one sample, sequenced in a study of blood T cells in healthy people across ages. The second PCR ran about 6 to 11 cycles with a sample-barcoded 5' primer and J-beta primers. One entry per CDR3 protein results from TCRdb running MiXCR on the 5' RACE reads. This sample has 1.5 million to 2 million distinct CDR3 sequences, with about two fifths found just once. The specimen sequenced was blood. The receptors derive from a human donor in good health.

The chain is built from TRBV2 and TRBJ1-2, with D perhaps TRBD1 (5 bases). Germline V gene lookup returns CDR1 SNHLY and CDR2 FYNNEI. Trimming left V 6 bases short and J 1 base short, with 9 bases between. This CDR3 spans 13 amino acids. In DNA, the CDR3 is TGTGCCAGCAGCGGGGACTATAACTATGGCTACACCTTC. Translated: CASSGDYNYGYTF. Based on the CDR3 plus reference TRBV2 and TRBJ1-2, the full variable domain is EPEVTQTPSHQVTQMGQEVILRCVPISNHLYFYWYRQILGQKVEFLVSFYNNEISEKSEIFDDQFSVERPDGSNFTLKIRSTKLEDSAMYFCASSGDYNYGYTFGSGTRLTVV.

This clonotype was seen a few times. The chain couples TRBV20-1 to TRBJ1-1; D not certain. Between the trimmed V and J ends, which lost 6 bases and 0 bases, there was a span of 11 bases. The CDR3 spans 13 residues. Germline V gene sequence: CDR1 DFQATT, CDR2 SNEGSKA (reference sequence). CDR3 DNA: TGCAGTGCCCTCCGGACGTTGAACACTGAAGCTTTCTTT. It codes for CSALRTLNTEAFF.

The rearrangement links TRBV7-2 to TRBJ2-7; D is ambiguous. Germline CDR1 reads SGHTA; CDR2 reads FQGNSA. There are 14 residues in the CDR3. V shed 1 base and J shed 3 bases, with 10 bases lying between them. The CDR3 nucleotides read TGTGCCAGCAGCTTAGGGACCATATACTACGAGCAGTACTTC. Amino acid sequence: CASSLGTIYYEQYF. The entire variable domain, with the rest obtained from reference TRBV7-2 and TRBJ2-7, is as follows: GAGVSQSPSNKVTEKGKDVELRCDPISGHTALYWYRQSLGQGLEFLIYFQGNSAPDKSGLPSDRFSAERTGGSVSTLTIQRTQQEDSAVYLCASSLGTIYYEQYFGPGTRLTVT.

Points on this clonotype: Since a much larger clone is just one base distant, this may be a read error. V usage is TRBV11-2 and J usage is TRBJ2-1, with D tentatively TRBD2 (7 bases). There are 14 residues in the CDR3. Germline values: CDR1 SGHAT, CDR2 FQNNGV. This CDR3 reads CANSLGGLYNEQFF. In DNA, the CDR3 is TGTGCCAACAGCCTGGGGGGGCTTTACAATGAGCAGTTCTTC.

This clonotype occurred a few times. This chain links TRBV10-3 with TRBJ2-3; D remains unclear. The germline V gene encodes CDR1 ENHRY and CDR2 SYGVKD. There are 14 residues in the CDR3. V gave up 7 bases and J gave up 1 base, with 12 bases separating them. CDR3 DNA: TGTGCCATCAAGAAGGAAGGTGGCACAGATACGCAGTATTTT. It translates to CAIKKEGGTDTQYF.

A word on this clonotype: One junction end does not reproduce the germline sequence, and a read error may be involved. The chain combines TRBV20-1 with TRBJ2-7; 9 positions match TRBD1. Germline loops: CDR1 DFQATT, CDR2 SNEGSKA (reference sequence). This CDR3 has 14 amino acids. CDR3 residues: CGASDNRGRYEQYF. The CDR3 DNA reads TGCGGTGCTAGCGATAACAGGGGGCGGTACGAGCAGTACTTC.

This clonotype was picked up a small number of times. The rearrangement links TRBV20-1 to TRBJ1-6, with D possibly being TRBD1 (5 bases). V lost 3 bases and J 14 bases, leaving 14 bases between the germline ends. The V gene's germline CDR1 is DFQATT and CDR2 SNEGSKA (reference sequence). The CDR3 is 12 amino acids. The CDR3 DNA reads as TGCAGTGCTAGCCCCGGGACCGCTGCCCTCCACTTT. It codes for CSASPGTAALHF.

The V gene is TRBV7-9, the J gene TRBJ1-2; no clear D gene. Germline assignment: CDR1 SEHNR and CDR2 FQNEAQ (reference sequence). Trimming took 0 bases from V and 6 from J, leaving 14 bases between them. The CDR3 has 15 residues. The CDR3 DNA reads TGTGCCAGCAGCTTAGCAGGGCAGTCTCTAGATGGCTACACCTTC. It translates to CASSLAGQSLDGYTF.

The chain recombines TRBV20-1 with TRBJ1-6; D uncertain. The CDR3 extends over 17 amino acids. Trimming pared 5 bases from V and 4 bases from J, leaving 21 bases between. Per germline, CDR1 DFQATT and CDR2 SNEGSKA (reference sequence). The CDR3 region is CSAQIAGQEIYNSPLHF. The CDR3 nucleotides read TGCAGTGCTCAAATTGCCGGGCAGGAGATTTATAATTCACCCCTCCACTTT.

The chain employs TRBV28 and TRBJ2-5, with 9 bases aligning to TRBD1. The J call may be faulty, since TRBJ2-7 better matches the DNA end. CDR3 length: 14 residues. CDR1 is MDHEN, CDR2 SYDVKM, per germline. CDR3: CATLTDRGWNEQYF. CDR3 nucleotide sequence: TGTGCCACCCTCACGGACAGGGGCTGGAACGAGCAGTACTTC.

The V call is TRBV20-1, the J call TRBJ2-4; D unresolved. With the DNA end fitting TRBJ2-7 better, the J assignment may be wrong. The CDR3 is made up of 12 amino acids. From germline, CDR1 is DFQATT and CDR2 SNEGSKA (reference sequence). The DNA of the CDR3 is TGCAGTACGGCCTTCCGGAGCTACGAGCAGTACTTC. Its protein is CSTAFRSYEQYF.

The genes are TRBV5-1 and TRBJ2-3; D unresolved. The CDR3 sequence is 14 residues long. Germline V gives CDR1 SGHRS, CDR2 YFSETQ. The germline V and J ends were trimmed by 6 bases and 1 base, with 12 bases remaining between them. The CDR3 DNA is TGCGCCAGCATTCGTGAGGTGGGCACAGATACGCAGTATTTT. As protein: CASIREVGTDTQYF.

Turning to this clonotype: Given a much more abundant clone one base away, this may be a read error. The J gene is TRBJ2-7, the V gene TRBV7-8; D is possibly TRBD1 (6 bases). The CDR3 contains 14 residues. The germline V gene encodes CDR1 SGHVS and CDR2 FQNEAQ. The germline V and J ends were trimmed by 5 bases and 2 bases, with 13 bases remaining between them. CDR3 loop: CASSPRDKPYEQYF. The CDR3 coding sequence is TGTGCCAGCAGCCCCCGGGACAAACCCTACGAGCAGTACTTC. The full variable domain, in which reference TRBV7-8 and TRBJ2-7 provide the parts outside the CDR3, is GAGVSQSPRYKVAKRGQDVALRCDPISGHVSLFWYQQALGQGPEFLTYFQNEAQLDKSGLPSDRFFAERPEGSVSTLKIQRTQQEDSAVYLCASSPRDKPYEQYFGPGTRLTVT.

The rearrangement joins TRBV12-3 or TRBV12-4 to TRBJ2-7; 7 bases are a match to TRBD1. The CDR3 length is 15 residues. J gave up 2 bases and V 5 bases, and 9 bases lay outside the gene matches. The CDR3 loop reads CASSGARDSTYEQYF. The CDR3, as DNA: TGTGCCAGCAGTGGGGCCAGGGACAGCACCTACGAGCAGTACTTC.

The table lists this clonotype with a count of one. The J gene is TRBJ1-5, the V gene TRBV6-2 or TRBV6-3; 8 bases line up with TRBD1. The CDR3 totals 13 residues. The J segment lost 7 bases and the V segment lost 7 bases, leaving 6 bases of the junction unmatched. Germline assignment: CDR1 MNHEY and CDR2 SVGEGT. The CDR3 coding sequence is TGTGCCAGCAATCAGGGGGCGAGGCAGCCCCAGCATTTT. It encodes CASNQGARQPQHF.

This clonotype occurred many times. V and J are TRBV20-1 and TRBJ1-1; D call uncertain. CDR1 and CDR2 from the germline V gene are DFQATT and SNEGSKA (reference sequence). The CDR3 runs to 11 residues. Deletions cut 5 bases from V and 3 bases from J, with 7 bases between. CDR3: CSALGDTEAFF. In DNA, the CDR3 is TGCAGTGCTCTCGGGGACACTGAAGCTTTCTTT.

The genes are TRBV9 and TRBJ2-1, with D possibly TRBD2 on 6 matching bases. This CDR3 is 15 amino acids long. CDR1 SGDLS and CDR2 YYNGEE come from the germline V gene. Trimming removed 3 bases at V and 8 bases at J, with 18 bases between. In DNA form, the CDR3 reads TGTGCCAGCAGCGGCCGGGACTCCGAGGACGATGAGCAGTTCTTC. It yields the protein CASSGRDSEDDEQFF.

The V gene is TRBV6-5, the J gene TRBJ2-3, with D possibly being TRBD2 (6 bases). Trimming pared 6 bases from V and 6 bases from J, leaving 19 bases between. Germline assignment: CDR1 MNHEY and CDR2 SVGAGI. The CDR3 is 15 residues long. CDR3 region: CASSTGLHSYDTQYF. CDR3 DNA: TGTGCCAGCAGCACGGGACTCCATTCATATGATACGCAGTATTTT.

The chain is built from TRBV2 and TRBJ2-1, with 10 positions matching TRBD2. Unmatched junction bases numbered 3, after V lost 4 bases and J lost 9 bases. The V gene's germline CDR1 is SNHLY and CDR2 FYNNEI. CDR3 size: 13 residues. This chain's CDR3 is CASSGAGGVEQFF. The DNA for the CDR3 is TGTGCCAGCAGTGGAGCGGGGGGGGTTGAGCAGTTCTTC.

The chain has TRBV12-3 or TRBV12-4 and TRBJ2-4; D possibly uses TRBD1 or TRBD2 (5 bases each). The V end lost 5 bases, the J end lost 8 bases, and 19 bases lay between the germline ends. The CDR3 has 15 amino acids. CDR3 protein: CASSPVWPTADIQYF. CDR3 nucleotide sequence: TGTGCCAGCAGTCCCGTTTGGCCGACAGCGGACATTCAGTACTTC.

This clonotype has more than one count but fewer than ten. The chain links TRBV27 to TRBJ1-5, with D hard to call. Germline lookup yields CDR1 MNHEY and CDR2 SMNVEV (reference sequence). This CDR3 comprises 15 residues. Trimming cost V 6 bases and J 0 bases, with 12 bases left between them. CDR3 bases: TGTGCCAGCAGCGCGGGGAGCTATAGCAATCAGCCCCAGCATTTT. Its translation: CASSAGSYSNQPQHF.

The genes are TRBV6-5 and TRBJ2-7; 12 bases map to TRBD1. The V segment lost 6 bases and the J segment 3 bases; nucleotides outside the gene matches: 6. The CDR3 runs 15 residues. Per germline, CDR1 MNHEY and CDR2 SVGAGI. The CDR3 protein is CASSKGTGGFYEQYF. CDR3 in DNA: TGTGCCAGCAGCAAGGGGACAGGGGGCTTCTACGAGCAGTACTTC.

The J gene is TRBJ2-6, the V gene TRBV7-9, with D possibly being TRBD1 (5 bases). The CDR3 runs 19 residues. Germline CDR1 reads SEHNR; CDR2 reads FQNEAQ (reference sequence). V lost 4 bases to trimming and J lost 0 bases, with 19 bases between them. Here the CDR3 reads CASSSHLGQGVSGANVLTF. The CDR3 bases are TGTGCCAGCAGCTCCCACCTGGGGCAGGGCGTCTCTGGGGCCAACGTCCTGACTTTC.

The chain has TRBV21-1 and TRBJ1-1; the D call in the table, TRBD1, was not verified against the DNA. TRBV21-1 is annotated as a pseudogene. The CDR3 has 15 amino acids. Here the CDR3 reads CASSPGTGMNAEAFF. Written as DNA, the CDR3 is TGTGCCAGCAGCCCCGGGACAGGTATGAACGCTGAAGCTTTCTTT.

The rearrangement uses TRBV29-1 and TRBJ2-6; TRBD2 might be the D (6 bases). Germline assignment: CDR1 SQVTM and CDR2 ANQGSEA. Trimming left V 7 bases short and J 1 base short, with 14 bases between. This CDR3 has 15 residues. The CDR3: CSARVGGSGANVLTF. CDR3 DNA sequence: TGCAGCGCAAGGGTGGGGGGTTCTGGGGCCAACGTCCTGACTTTC.

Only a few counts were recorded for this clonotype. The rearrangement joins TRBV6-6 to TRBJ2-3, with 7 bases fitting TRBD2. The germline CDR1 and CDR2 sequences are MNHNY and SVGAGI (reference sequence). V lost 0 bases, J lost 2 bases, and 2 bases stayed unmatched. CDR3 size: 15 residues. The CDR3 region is CASSYSTSPTDTQYF. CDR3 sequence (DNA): TGTGCCAGCAGTTACTCGACTAGCCCCACAGATACGCAGTATTTT.

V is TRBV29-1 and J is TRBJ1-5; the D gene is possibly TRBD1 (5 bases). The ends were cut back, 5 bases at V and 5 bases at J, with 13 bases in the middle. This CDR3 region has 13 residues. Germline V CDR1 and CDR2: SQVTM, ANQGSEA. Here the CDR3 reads CSVRGGGDQPQHF. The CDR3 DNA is TGCAGCGTTCGTGGGGGAGGGGATCAGCCCCAGCATTTT.

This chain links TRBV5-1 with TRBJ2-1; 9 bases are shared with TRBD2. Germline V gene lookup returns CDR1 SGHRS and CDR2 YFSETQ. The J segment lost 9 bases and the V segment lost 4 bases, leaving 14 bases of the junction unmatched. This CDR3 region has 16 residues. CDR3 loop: CASSLKAGGLSGEQFF. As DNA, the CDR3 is TGCGCCAGCAGCCTGAAGGCGGGGGGGCTTTCTGGTGAGCAGTTCTTC. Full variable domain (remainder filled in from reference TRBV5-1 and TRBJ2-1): KAGVTQTPRYLIKTRGQQVTLSCSPISGHRSVSWYQQTPGQGLQFLFEYFSETQRNKGNFPGRFSGRQFSNSRSEMNVSTLELGDSALYLCASSLKAGGLSGEQFFGPGTRLTVL.